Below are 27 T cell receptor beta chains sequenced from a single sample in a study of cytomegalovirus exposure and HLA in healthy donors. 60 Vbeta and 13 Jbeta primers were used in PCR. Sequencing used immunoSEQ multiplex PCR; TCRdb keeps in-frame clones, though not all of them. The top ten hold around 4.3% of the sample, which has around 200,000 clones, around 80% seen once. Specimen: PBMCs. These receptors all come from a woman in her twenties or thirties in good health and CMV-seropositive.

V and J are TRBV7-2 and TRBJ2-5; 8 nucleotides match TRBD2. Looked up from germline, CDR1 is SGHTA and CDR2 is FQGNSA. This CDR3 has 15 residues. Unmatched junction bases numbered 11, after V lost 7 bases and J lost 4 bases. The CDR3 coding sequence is TGTGCCAGCACAGAAAGGCGGGGGGCCGCAGAGACCCAGTACTTC. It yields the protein CASTERRGAAETQYF. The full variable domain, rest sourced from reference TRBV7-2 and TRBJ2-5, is GAGVSQSPSNKVTEKGKDVELRCDPISGHTALYWYRQSLGQGLEFLIYFQGNSAPDKSGLPSDRFSAERTGGSVSTLTIQRTQQEDSAVYLCASTERRGAAETQYFGPGTRLLVL.

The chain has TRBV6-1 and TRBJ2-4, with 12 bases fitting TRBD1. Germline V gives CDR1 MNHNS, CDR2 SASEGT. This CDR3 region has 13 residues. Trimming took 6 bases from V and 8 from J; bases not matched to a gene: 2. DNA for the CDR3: TGTGCCAGCAGGGGACAGGGGGCGGACATTCAGTACTTC. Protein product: CASRGQGADIQYF.

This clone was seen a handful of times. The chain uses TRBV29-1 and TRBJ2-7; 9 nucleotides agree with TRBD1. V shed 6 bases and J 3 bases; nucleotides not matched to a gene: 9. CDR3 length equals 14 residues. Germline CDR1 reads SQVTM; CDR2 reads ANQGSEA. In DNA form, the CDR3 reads TGCAGCGTCGTCCGGGACAGGGAGAACTACGAGCAGTACTTC. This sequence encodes CSVVRDRENYEQYF.

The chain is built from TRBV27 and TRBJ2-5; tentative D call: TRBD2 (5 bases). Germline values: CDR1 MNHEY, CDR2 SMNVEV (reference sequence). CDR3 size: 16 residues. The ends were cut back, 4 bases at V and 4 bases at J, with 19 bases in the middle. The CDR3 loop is CASSSTYGVGSETQYF. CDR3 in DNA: TGTGCCAGCAGTTCCACTTACGGGGTGGGGTCAGAGACCCAGTACTTC.

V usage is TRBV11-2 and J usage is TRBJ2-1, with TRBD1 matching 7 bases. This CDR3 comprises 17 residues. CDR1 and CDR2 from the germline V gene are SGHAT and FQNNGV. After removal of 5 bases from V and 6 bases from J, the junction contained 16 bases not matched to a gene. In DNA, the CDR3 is TGTGCCAGCAGCCCCCCCAACCGTGAACAGGGGACCAATGAGCAGTTCTTC. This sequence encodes CASSPPNREQGTNEQFF.

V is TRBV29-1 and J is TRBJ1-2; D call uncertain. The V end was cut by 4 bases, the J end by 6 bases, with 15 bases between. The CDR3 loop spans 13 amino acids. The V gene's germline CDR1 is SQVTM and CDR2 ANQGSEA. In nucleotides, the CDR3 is TGCAGCGTTGCCGGGGAGGGTCTAAATGGCTACACCTTC. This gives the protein CSVAGEGLNGYTF.

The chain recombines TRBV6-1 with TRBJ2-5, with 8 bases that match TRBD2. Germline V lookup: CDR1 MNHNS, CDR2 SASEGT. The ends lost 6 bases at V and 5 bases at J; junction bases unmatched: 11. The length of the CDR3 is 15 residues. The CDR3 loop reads CASRGGSGSTETQYF. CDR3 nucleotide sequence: TGTGCCAGCAGGGGGGGCAGCGGGAGTACGGAGACCCAGTACTTC.

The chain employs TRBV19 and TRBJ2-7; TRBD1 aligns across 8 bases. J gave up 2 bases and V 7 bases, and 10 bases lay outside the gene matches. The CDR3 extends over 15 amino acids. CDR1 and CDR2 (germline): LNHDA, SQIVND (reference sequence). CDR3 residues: CASTRQGATPYEQYF. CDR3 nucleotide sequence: TGTGCCAGTACCCGGCAGGGGGCCACACCCTACGAGCAGTACTTC.

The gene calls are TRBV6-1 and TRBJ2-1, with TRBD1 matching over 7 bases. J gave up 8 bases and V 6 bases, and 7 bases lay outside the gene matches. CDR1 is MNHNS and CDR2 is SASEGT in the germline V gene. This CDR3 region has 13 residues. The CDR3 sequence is CASRDRQWDEQFF. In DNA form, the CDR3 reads TGTGCCAGCAGGGACAGGCAATGGGATGAGCAGTTCTTC.

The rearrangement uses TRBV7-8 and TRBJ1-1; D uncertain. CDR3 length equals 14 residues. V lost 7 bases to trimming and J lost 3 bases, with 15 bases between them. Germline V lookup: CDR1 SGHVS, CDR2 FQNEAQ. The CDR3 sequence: CASNRAGIDTEAFF. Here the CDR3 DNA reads TGTGCCAGCAACCGGGCGGGGATCGACACTGAAGCTTTCTTT.

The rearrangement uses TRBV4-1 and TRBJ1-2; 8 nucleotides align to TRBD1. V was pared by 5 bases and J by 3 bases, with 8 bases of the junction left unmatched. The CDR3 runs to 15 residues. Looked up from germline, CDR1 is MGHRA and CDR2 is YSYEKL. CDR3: CASSEPGGAYYGYTF. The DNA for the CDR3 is TGCGCCAGCAGCGAGCCAGGGGGCGCCTACTATGGCTACACCTTC.

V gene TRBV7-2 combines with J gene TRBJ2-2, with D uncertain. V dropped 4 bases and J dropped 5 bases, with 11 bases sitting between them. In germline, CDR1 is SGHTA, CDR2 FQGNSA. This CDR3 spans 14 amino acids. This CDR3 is CASSSSYRTGELFF. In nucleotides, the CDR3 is TGTGCCAGCAGCTCCTCTTATAGAACCGGGGAGCTGTTTTTT.

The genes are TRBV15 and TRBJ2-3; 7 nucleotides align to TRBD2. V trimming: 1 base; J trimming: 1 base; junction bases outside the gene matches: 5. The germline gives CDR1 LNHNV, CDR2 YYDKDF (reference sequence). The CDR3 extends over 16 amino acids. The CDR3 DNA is TGTGCCACCAGCAGAGGAGGGGCGGGGGGCACAGATACGCAGTATTTT. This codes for CATSRGGAGGTDTQYF.

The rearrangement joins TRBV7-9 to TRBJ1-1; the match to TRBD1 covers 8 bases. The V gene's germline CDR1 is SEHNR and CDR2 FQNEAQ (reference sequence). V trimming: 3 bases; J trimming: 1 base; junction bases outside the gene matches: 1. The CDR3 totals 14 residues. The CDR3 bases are TGTGCCAGCAGCTTTGGGACAGGGAACACTGAAGCTTTCTTT. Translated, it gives CASSFGTGNTEAFF.

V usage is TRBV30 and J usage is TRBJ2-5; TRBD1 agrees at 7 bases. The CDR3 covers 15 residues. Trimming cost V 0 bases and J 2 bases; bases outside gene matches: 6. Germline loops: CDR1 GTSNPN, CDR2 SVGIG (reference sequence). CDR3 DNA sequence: TGTGCCTGGAGTGTACGGTGGGGACAGCAAGAGACCCAGTACTTC. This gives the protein CAWSVRWGQQETQYF.

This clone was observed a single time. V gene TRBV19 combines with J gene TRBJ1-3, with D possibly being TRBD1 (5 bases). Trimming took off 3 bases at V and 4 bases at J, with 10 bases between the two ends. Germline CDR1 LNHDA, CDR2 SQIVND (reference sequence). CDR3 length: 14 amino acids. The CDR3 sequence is CASSIRTQGNTIYF. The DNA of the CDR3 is TGTGCCAGTAGTATCCGGACACAAGGAAACACCATATATTTT.

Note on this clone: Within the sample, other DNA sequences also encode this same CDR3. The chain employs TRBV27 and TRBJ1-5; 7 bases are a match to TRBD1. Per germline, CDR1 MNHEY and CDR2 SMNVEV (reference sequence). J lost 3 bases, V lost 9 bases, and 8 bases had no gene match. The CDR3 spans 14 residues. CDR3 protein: CASSRDSYNQPQHF. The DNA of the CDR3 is TGTGCCAGTAGTCGGGACAGCTACAATCAGCCCCAGCATTTT.

CDR3 residues: CASSQGPGGNTEAFF. CDR3 bases: TGCGCCAGCAGCCAAGGGCCGGGTGGGAACACTGAAGCTTTCTTT. This sequence joins TRBV4-1 and TRBJ1-1; no firm D call. The germline CDR1 and CDR2 sequences are MGHRA and YSYEKL. CDR3 length equals 15 residues. V was pared by 1 base and J by 1 base, with 10 bases between.

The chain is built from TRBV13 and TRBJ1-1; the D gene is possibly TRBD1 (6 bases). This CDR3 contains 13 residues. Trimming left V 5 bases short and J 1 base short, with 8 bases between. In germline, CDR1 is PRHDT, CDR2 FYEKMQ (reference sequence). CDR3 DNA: TGTGCCAGCAGCCCACAGGGGAACACTGAAGCTTTCTTT. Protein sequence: CASSPQGNTEAFF.

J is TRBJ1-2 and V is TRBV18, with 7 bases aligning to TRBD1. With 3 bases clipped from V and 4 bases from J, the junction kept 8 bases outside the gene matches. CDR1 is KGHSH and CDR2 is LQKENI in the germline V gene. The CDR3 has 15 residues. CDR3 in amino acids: CASSPRQGESYGYTF. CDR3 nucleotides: TGTGCCAGCTCACCCCGACAGGGAGAATCCTATGGCTACACCTTC.

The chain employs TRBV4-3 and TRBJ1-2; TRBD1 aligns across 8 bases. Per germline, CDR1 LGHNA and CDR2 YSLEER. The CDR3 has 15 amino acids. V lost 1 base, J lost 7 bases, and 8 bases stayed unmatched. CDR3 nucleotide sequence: TGCGCCAGCAGCCAAGCTGTGACAGGGGTCTCTGGCTACACCTTC. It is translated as CASSQAVTGVSGYTF.

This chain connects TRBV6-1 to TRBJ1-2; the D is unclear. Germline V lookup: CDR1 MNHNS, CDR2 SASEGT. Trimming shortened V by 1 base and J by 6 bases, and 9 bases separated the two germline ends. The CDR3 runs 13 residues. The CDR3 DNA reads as TGTGCCAGCAGTGAAGGTGAGATGCATGGCTACACCTTC. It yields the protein CASSEGEMHGYTF.

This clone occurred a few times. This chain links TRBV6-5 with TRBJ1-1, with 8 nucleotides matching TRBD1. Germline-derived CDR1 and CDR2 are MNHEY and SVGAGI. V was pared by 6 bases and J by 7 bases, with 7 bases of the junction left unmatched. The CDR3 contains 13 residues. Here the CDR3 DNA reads TGTGCCAGCAGCTCCAGGGGGCCCTTTGAAGCTTTCTTT. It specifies CASSSRGPFEAFF.

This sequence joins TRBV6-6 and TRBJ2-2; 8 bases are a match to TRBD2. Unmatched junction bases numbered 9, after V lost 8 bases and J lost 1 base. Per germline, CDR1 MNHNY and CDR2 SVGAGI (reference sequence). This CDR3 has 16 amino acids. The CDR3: CASPKTGGGNTGELFF. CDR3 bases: TGTGCCAGCCCAAAAACGGGAGGGGGGAACACCGGGGAGCTGTTTTTT.

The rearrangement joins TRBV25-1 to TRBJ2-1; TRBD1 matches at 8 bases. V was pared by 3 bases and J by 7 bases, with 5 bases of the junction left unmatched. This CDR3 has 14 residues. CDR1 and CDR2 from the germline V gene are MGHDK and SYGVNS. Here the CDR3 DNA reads TGTGCCAGCAGTGATCAGGGGGCGTATAATGAGCAGTTCTTC. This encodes CASSDQGAYNEQFF.

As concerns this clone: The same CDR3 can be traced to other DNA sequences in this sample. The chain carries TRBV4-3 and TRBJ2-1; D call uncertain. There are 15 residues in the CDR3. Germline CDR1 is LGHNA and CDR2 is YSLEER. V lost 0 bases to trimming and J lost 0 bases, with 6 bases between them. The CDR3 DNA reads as TGCGCCAGCAGCCAAGATCCTAGCTCCTACAATGAGCAGTTCTTC. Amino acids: CASSQDPSSYNEQFF.

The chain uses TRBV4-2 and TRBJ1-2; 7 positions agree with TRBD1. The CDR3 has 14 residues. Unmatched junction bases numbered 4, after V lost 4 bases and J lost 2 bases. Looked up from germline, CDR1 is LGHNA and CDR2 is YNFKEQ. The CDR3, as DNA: TGTGCCAGCAGCCCCCTGGGACAGAACTATGGCTACACCTTC. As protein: CASSPLGQNYGYTF.